These T cell receptor beta chains were read from a single sample in a study of cytomegalovirus exposure and HLA in healthy donors. Using immunoSEQ multiplex PCR, the repertoire was profiled, and TCRdb retains in-frame clones only, with some absent. The profile shows some 130,000 clones, approximately 81% of them singletons. Sequencing was done on a sample of PBMCs. These receptors originate from a man aged 18 to 35 in good health and CMV-seronegative. The CDR3 runs from the conserved cysteine through the conserved F or W. D genes are given only for firm matches. Rows give clone size only sometimes, using once, few, many, or a class for an expanded clone.

>TRBV10-1|.|TRBJ2-2|once
CASSDRNPGELFF
TGCGCCAGCAGTGACAGGAACCCCGGGGAGCTGTTTTTT
>TRBV6-6|.|TRBJ1-1|few
CASSQQRSNTEAFF
TGTGCCAGCTCACAACAGAGATCGAACACTGAAGCTTTCTTT
>TRBV25-1|TRBD2|TRBJ2-3|.
CASSSIPGLSGDTQYF
TGTGCCAGCAGTAGCATTCCGGGACTATCGGGAGATACGCAGTATTTT
>TRBV10-2|TRBD2|TRBJ2-1|.
CASSDLGLALNEQFF
TGCGCCAGCAGTGATTTGGGACTAGCGCTCAATGAGCAGTTCTTC
>TRBV19|TRBD1|TRBJ2-7|.
CASSTGQGSGDEQYF
TGTGCCAGTAGTACGGGACAGGGGTCCGGGGACGAGCAGTACTTC
>TRBV28|.|TRBJ2-7|few
CASSLIGRGVSYEQYF
TGTGCCAGCAGTTTGATCGGGAGAGGTGTCTCCTACGAGCAGTACTTC
>TRBV19|TRBD1|TRBJ1-1|.
CASKGDRANTEAFF
TGTGCCAGTAAGGGGGACAGGGCGAACACTGAAGCTTTCTTT
>TRBV6-5|TRBD1|TRBJ1-5|once
CASSYRGHSNQPQHF
TGTGCCAGCAGTTACAGGGGGCATAGCAATCAGCCCCAGCATTTT
>TRBV7-6|TRBD1|TRBJ2-1|few
CASSYGTGEVNEQFF
TGTGCCAGCAGTTACGGGACAGGGGAGGTCAATGAGCAGTTCTTC
>TRBV27|TRBD1|TRBJ2-3|.
CASSLRTGPGDTQYF
TGTGCCAGCAGTTTGCGGACAGGCCCGGGGGATACGCAGTATTTT
>TRBV30|TRBD2|TRBJ2-3|few
CAWNRLAGVTDTQYF
TGTGCCTGGAACAGACTAGCGGGAGTGACAGATACGCAGTATTTT
>TRBV5-4|TRBD1|TRBJ2-5|.
CASSSAGTAQETQYF
TGTGCCAGCAGCTCGGCCGGGACAGCCCAAGAGACCCAGTACTTC
>TRBV30|.|TRBJ2-7|.
CAWTKTPGEQYF
TGTGCCTGGACTAAAACTCCCGGGGAGCAGTACTTC
>TRBV5-1|TRBD1|TRBJ2-1|.
CASSRGQGPYNEQFF
TGCGCCAGCAGCAGGGGACAGGGGCCCTACAATGAGCAGTTCTTC
>TRBV28|TRBD1|TRBJ1-2|.
CASSTQTGGSYGYTF
TGTGCCAGCAGTACCCAGACAGGGGGTTCCTATGGCTACACCTTC
>TRBV15|.|TRBJ2-7|few
CATSRGEAPINTKQYF
TGTGCCACCAGCAGAGGTGAGGCTCCGATCAATACGAAGCAGTACTTC
>TRBV7-9|TRBD2|TRBJ2-7|.
CSSSFQGGRGEQYF
TGTTCCAGCAGCTTTCAAGGCGGGAGAGGCGAGCAGTACTTC
>TRBV5-1|TRBD2|TRBJ2-3|.
CASTPLAGESDTQYF
TGCGCCAGCACCCCACTAGCGGGGGAGTCAGATACGCAGTATTTT
>TRBV9|.|TRBJ1-5|.
CASSPHSGVYQPQHF
TGTGCCAGCAGCCCTCACTCGGGAGTTTATCAGCCCCAGCATTTT
>TRBV23-1|TRBD2|TRBJ2-1|.
CAGESSEREDWYNEQFF
TGCGCCGGAGAGTCGTCGGAGCGGGAGGACTGGTACAATGAGCAGTTCTTC
>TRBV27|.|TRBJ2-3|.
CASSFLLGSGPDTQYF
TGTGCCAGCAGTTTCCTTTTGGGTAGCGGCCCAGATACGCAGTATTTT
>TRBV2|.|TRBJ2-2|.
CASSEETRSFLFF
TGTGCCAGCAGTGAGGAGACCCGTTCGTTTCTGTTTTTT
>TRBV6-6|.|TRBJ1-2|.
CASKKQEFLGYTF
TGTGCCAGCAAGAAACAGGAGTTCTTGGGCTACACCTTC
>TRBV7-9|TRBD2|TRBJ2-5|.
CSSSLDRTSRRNQETQYF
TGTTCCAGCAGCTTAGACAGGACTAGCCGTCGCAACCAAGAGACCCAGTACTTC
>TRBV19|.|TRBJ2-1|.
CASSAADSSYNEQFF
TGTGCCAGTAGCGCCGCGGACAGCTCCTACAATGAGCAGTTCTTC
>TRBV13|TRBD2|TRBJ2-1|.
CASSFPSGKGSYNEQFF
TGTGCCAGCAGCTTTCCTAGCGGGAAGGGCTCCTACAATGAGCAGTTCTTC
>TRBV18|.|TRBJ1-1|.
CASSRGQGSNTEAFF
TGTGCCAGCTCACGTGGCCAGGGCTCTAACACTGAAGCTTTCTTT
>TRBV19|.|TRBJ2-1|.
CASSILVGGDEQFF
TGTGCCAGTAGTATTCTAGTGGGCGGGGATGAGCAGTTCTTC
>TRBV29-1|TRBD2|TRBJ2-5|.
CSALTSGAQETQYF
TGCAGCGCCTTGACTAGCGGAGCCCAAGAGACCCAGTACTTC
>TRBV30|TRBD2|TRBJ2-1|.
CAWSPLAGGYNEQFF
TGTGCCTGGAGTCCACTAGCGGGAGGTTACAATGAGCAGTTCTTC